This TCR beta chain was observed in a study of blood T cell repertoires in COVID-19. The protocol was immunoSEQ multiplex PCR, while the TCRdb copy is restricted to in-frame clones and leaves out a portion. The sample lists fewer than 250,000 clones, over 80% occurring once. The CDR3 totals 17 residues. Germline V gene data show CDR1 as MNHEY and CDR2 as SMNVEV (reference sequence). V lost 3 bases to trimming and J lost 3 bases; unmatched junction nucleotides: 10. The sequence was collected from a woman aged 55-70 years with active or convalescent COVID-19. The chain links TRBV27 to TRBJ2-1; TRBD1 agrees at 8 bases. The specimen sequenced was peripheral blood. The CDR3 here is CASSLGPPGTGYNEQFF. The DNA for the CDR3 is TGTGCCAGCAGTTTGGGTCCCCCCGGGACAGGCTACAATGAGCAGTTCTTC.